This T cell receptor beta chain originates from a study of T cell responses to AZD1222 COVID-19 vaccine. General study findings and limits: Dominant at 160-218 and 743-854, vaccine-associated CD4 TCRs also spanned spike.

The CDR3 sequence is 17 residues long. The germline gives CDR1 SGHRS, CDR2 YFSETQ. V dropped 5 bases and J dropped 7; count of bases not matched to a gene: 13. As concerns this clone: Its antigen is as yet unknown.

The repertoire was sequenced with immunoSEQ multiplex PCR; TCRdb's copy has only in-frame clones and lacks some. The sample holds around 170,000 clones; 70% to 90% are singletons and the top ten take roughly 12%. This TCR was recovered from an adult who received the AZD1222 COVID-19 vaccine. The source was peripheral blood, collected 28 days after the second AZD1222 dose. The V and J genes are TRBV5-1 and TRBJ1-6; 9 bases align to TRBD1. CDR3 residues: CASSPRDRVGGNSPLHF. CDR3 nucleotide sequence: TGCGCCAGCAGTCCCCGGGACAGGGTCGGGGGCAATTCACCCCTCCACTTT.